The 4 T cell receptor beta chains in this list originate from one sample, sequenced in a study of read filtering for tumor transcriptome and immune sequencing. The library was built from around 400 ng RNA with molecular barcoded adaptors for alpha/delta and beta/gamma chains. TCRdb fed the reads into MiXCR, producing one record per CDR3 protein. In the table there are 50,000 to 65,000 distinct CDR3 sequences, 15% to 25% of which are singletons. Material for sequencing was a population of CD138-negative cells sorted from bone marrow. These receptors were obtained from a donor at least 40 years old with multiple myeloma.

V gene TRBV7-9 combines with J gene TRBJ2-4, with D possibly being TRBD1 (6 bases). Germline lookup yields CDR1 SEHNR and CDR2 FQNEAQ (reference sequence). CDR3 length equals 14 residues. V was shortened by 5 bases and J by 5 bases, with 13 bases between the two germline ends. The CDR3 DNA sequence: TGTGCCAGCAGCAACGGGACAAGCCAAAACATTCAGTACTTC. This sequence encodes CASSNGTSQNIQYF.

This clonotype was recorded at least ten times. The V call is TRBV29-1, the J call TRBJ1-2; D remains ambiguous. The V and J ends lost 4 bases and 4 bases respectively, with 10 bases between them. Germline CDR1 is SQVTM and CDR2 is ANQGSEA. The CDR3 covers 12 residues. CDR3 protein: CSVAHPGYGYTF. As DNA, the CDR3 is TGCAGCGTTGCCCACCCAGGCTATGGCTACACCTTC.

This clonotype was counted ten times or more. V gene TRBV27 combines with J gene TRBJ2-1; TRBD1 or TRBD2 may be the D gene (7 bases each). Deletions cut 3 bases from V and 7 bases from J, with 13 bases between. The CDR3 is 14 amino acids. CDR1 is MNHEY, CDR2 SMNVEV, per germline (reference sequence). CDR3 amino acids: CASSFRRGGNEQFF. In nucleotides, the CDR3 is TGTGCCAGCAGTTTTCGCAGGGGGGGGAATGAGCAGTTCTTC.

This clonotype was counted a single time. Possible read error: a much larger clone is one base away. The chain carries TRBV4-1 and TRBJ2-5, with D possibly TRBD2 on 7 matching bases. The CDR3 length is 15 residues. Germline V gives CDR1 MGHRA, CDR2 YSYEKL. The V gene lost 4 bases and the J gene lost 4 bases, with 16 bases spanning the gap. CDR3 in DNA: TGCGCCAGCAGCCGTGTAAACAGGGAGGGAGAGACCCAGTACTTC. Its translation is CASSRVNREGETQYF.